The 27 T cell receptor beta chains below all came from one sample that was sequenced in a study of vaccination and CD4 T cells after COVID-19. For these receptors, no antigen is known. Treatment here: roughly ten-day PBMC culture with coronavirus spike peptide pools or control peptides (ViraFEST assay). The Oncomine TCR Beta short-read assay was what sequenced the DNA obtained from cultured CD4+ T cells. TCRdb reprocessed the PCR reads via MiXCR and lists one record per CDR3 protein. The sample carries 14,000 to 15,000 distinct CDR3 sequences, around 48% recorded once. The specimen sequenced was CD4+ T cells from blood, cultured in vitro. The receptors here all came from a human donor who had recovered from COVID-19.

The CDR3 here is CASSPAESAEQYF. The CDR3 nucleotides read TGTGCCAGCTCACCAGCAGAATCAGCCGAGCAGTACTTC. This chain links TRBV18 with TRBJ2-7; D not certain. Trimming removed 2 bases from V and 6 bases from J, with 11 bases in between. The germline CDR1 and CDR2 sequences are KGHSH and LQKENI. There are 13 residues in the CDR3.

The V gene is TRBV7-2, the J gene TRBJ2-7; 12 nucleotides align to TRBD1. V lost 1 base to trimming and J lost 2 bases; unmatched junction nucleotides: 3. The CDR3 runs 16 residues. The germline CDR1 and CDR2 sequences are SGHTA and FQGNSA. DNA of the CDR3: TGTGCCAGCAGCTTAGTGGGACAGGGGGCAACCTACGAGCAGTACTTC. Translation gives CASSLVGQGATYEQYF.

This clonotype was detected only a few times. This chain joins TRBV24-1 and TRBJ2-2, with TRBD2 identical over 7 bases. CDR1 is KGHDR, CDR2 SFDVKD, per germline. With 5 bases clipped from V and 2 bases from J, the junction kept 4 bases outside the gene matches. CDR3 length: 15 amino acids. Here the CDR3 reads CATSGTRSNTGELFF. Here the CDR3 DNA reads TGTGCCACCAGTGGGACTAGGAGTAACACCGGGGAGCTGTTTTTT.

The rearrangement uses TRBV2 and TRBJ1-2, with D maybe TRBD1 (5 bases). CDR1 and CDR2 (germline): SNHLY, FYNNEI. CDR3 length equals 13 residues. The V and J ends lost 4 bases and 8 bases respectively, with 14 bases between them. Here the CDR3 reads CASSATRERGYTF. The CDR3 DNA reads TGTGCCAGCAGTGCCACCAGGGAACGAGGCTACACCTTC.

This clonotype was seen only a few times. V and J are TRBV7-9 and TRBJ1-1; the D gene is possibly TRBD1 (6 bases). Trimming took off 1 base at V and 7 bases at J, with 16 bases between the two ends. The germline gives CDR1 SEHNR, CDR2 FQNEAQ (reference sequence). CDR3 length equals 15 residues. CDR3 sequence: CASSLGYGGGNEAFF. As DNA, the CDR3 is TGTGCCAGCAGCTTAGGGTACGGGGGGGGCAATGAAGCTTTCTTT.

The chain carries TRBV7-6 and TRBJ2-7, with D possibly being TRBD1 (6 bases). This CDR3 has 12 amino acids. Germline CDR1 reads SGHVS; CDR2 reads FNYEAQ. Trimming removed 0 bases at V and 7 bases at J, with 7 bases between. The CDR3 region has the DNA TGTGCCAGCAGCTTAGCTGACAGGGAGCAGTACTTC. Translating it yields CASSLADREQYF. Variable domain in full (rest from reference TRBV7-6 and TRBJ2-7): GAGVSQSPRYKVTKRGQDVALRCDPISGHVSLYWYRQALGQGPEFLTYFNYEAQQDKSGLPNDRFSAERPEGSISTLTIQRTEQRDSAMYRCASSLADREQYFGPGTRLTVT.

The rearrangement links TRBV6-1 to TRBJ1-2; D gene unclear. Germline V gene sequence: CDR1 MNHNS, CDR2 SASEGT. This CDR3 is 12 amino acids long. The ends were cut back, 7 bases at V and 4 bases at J, with 10 bases in the middle. The CDR3 DNA follows: TGTGCCAGCATGGAGCAAACCTATGGCTACACCTTC. Translated: CASMEQTYGYTF.

The chain is built from TRBV7-8 and TRBJ2-3; maybe TRBD1 (6 bases). The DNA end is more similar to TRBJ2-7, so the J call may be wrong. CDR1 SGHVS and CDR2 FQNEAQ come from the germline V gene. The CDR3 extends over 13 amino acids. The chain's CDR3 is CASSRDTDYEQYF. CDR3 nucleotide sequence: TGTGCCAGCTCCCGGGACACCGATTACGAGCAGTACTTC.

J is TRBJ2-5 and V is TRBV14; 7 positions match TRBD2. The CDR3 is 17 residues long. The germline gives CDR1 SGHDN, CDR2 FVKESK. Germline trimming cut 0 bases from V and 5 bases from J; bases unmatched to any gene: 12. DNA for the CDR3: TGTGCCAGCAGCCAAGATTGGAGCGGGACGGCGGGGGAGACCCAGTACTTC. Translation gives CASSQDWSGTAGETQYF.

This clonotype was seen a handful of times. The chain uses TRBV4-1 and TRBJ1-1; the match to TRBD1 covers 7 bases. This CDR3 has 15 amino acids. V gave up 2 bases and J gave up 1 base; unmatched junction bases: 4. The germline V gene has CDR1 MGHRA and CDR2 YSYEKL. CDR3 sequence reads: CASSQRDSWNTEAFF. In nucleotides, the CDR3 is TGCGCCAGCAGCCAACGGGACAGTTGGAACACTGAAGCTTTCTTT.

The chain recombines TRBV7-2 with TRBJ2-7, with D perhaps matching TRBD2 (5 bases). The V gene's germline CDR1 is SGHTA and CDR2 FQGNSA. CDR3 length: 13 amino acids. V was trimmed by 2 bases and J by 7 bases, leaving 12 bases between them. The CDR3 DNA follows: TGTGCCAGCAGCTTAACGGGGTTCGGGGAGCAGTACTTC. Its protein is CASSLTGFGEQYF.

Comment on this clonotype: One junction end disagrees with the germline gene, perhaps due to a read error. V gene TRBV9 combines with J gene TRBJ2-1; unclear D gene. Looked up from germline, CDR1 is SGDLS and CDR2 is YYNGEE. The CDR3 totals 16 residues. The CDR3 loop reads CASSVGRAASYNEQSF. The CDR3 DNA reads TGTGCCAGCAGCGTAGGCCGGGCCGCTTCCTACAATGAGCAGTCCTTC. Looking up the rest from reference TRBV9 and TRBJ2-1 gives the full variable domain: DSGVTQTPKHLITATGQRVTLRCSPRSGDLSVYWYQQSLDQGLQFLIQYYNGEERAKGNILERFSAQQFPDLHSELNLSSLELGDSALYFCASSVGRAASYNEQSFGPGTRLTVL.

This rearrangement joins TRBV5-1 to TRBJ2-1; TRBD1 agrees at 8 bases. V shed 1 base and J 3 bases; nucleotides not matched to a gene: 3. There are 15 residues in the CDR3. The germline gives CDR1 SGHRS, CDR2 YFSETQ. This CDR3 is CASSLRDRSYNEQFF. Here the CDR3 DNA reads TGCGCCAGCAGCTTGCGGGACAGGAGCTACAATGAGCAGTTCTTC.

The CDR3 loop reads CSAIGWGEKLFF. The CDR3 region has the DNA TGCAGTGCTATTGGGTGGGGTGAAAAACTGTTTTTT. The V gene is TRBV20-1, the J gene TRBJ1-4, with unresolved D. Trimming pared 4 bases from V and 7 bases from J, leaving 10 bases between. CDR1 is DFQATT and CDR2 is SNEGSKA in the germline V gene (reference sequence). This CDR3 spans 12 amino acids.

The chain combines TRBV7-8 with TRBJ2-1; 7 bases line up with TRBD2. Germline loops: CDR1 SGHVS, CDR2 FQNEAQ. The CDR3 has 14 residues. V gave up 0 bases and J gave up 7 bases; unmatched junction bases: 3. DNA for the CDR3: TGTGCCAGCAGCTTAGCGGGGGGGAATAATGAGCAGTTCTTC. Translating gives CASSLAGGNNEQFF.

The rearrangement links TRBV6-2 or TRBV6-3 to TRBJ2-1; D is undetermined. Germline V gene sequence: CDR1 MNHEY, CDR2 SVGEGT. The CDR3 totals 14 residues. The V end was cut by 4 bases, the J end by 8 bases, with 15 bases between. Here the CDR3 reads CASSSGAGRYEQFF. Here the CDR3 DNA reads TGTGCCAGCAGTTCCGGCGCCGGTCGCTATGAGCAGTTCTTC.

The J gene is TRBJ1-2, the V gene TRBV6-2 or TRBV6-3, with D unresolved. V was cut by 0 bases and J by 2 bases, with 7 bases left in between. Germline CDR1 and CDR2: MNHEY and SVGEGT. CDR3 size: 14 residues. The chain's CDR3 is CASSYSSRNYGYTF. CDR3 in DNA: TGTGCCAGCAGTTACTCGTCCAGGAACTATGGCTACACCTTC.

The V call is TRBV11-1, the J call TRBJ2-1; TRBD2 agrees at 9 bases. Per the germline V gene, CDR1 is SGHAT and CDR2 is FQDESV (reference sequence). CDR3 length: 15 residues. The J segment lost 12 bases and the V segment lost 1 base, leaving 10 bases of the junction unmatched. The CDR3: CASSLGLAGAQGQFF. The CDR3 DNA follows: TGTGCCAGCAGCTTAGGGTTAGCGGGGGCCCAGGGGCAGTTCTTC.

The chain carries TRBV25-1 and TRBJ1-6; D not certain. The CDR3 extends over 18 amino acids. Looked up from germline, CDR1 is MGHDK and CDR2 is SYGVNS. Trimming took 7 bases from V and 11 from J, leaving 30 bases between them. The CDR3: CASNPSLVEVRSLPPLHF. The CDR3 nucleotides read TGTGCCAGCAACCCATCCCTAGTAGAGGTACGGAGCCTTCCACCCCTCCACTTT.

This clonotype was seen only once. The chain has TRBV7-2 and TRBJ1-6; TRBD1 is a possible D gene (5 bases). The germline V gene has CDR1 SGHTA and CDR2 FQGNSA. The CDR3 consists of 14 residues. The V gene lost 0 bases and the J gene lost 13 bases, with 13 bases spanning the gap. CDR3 DNA: TGTGCCAGCAGCTTAGCCAGGGAAGTGAATCCCCTCCACTTT. Its protein product is CASSLAREVNPLHF.

The chain carries TRBV25-1 and TRBJ2-7; D remains unclear. Trimming stripped 10 bases from V and 7 bases from J, with 17 bases between. The CDR3 is 12 residues long. Germline CDR1 and CDR2: MGHDK and SYGVNS. CDR3 in amino acids: CATWSASREQYF. The CDR3 region has the DNA TGTGCCACCTGGTCGGCCTCGAGGGAGCAGTACTTC.

The chain carries TRBV7-8 and TRBJ1-2; weak D call: TRBD1 (6 bases). The CDR3 totals 14 residues. Trimming shortened V by 5 bases and J by 4 bases, and 14 bases separated the two germline ends. CDR1 and CDR2 from the germline V gene are SGHVS and FQNEAQ. The CDR3 sequence is CASSRRDKAYGYTF. In nucleotides, the CDR3 is TGTGCCAGCAGCCGTAGGGACAAAGCCTATGGCTACACCTTC.

The chain joins TRBV10-3 to TRBJ1-1; tentative D call: TRBD1 (5 bases). The CDR3 length is 14 residues. CDR1 is ENHRY and CDR2 is SYGVKD in the germline V gene. The germline V and J ends were trimmed by 6 bases and 0 bases, with 11 bases remaining between them. CDR3 bases: TGTGCCATCAGGGCGGGACTCTTGAACACTGAAGCTTTCTTT. Amino acids: CAIRAGLLNTEAFF.

The J gene is TRBJ2-2, the V gene TRBV10-2; 9 nucleotides match TRBD1. The CDR3 spans 13 residues. Germline lookup yields CDR1 WSHSY and CDR2 SAAADI. The ends lost 7 bases at V and 7 bases at J; junction bases unmatched: 4. The CDR3 DNA follows: TGCGCCAGCAAAAGGACAGGGGACGGGGAGCTGTTTTTT. It codes for CASKRTGDGELFF.

The sample holds one count of this clonotype. This chain joins TRBV5-3 and TRBJ2-1, with D possibly TRBD2 on 5 matching bases. TRBV5-3 falls under the ORF class, with uncertain function. The V gene lost 8 bases and the J gene lost 4 bases, with 19 bases spanning the gap. The CDR3 spans 15 residues. In DNA, the CDR3 is TGTGCCAGCAGTCAGGACCCTCCGGGATACAATGAGCAGTTCTTC. As protein: CASSQDPPGYNEQFF.

By share of the sample, this clonotype is medium-sized (0.01 to 0.1%). The chain has TRBV20-1 and TRBJ1-1; D is undetermined. Trimming removed 6 bases at V and 1 base at J, with 18 bases between. The CDR3 loop spans 15 amino acids. In germline, CDR1 is DFQATT, CDR2 SNEGSKA (reference sequence). This CDR3 is CSARPGSAQNTEAFF. CDR3 coding DNA: TGCAGTGCGAGACCCGGGTCAGCTCAGAACACTGAAGCTTTCTTT.

CDR3 nucleotides: TGTGCCAGCAGCTTAATGAGGCTCTATAATTCACCCCTCCACTTT. Its translation: CASSLMRLYNSPLHF. The J gene is TRBJ1-6, the V gene TRBV7-8; D is uncertain. This CDR3 comprises 15 residues. The germline CDR1 and CDR2 sequences are SGHVS and FQNEAQ. The V gene lost 2 bases and the J gene lost 3 bases, with 8 bases spanning the gap.